Below, one T cell receptor (beta chain) is given with its context. PCR was performed using 60 Vbeta and 13 Jbeta primers. The data were produced by immunoSEQ multiplex PCR, yet TCRdb's version contains in-frame clones alone and is incomplete. Here the sample spans 100,000 to 120,000 clones, roughly three quarters being singletons. This sample is part of a study of cytomegalovirus exposure and HLA in healthy donors. V trimming: 4 bases; J trimming: 9 bases; junction bases outside the gene matches: 11. This CDR3 has 16 residues. Per the germline V gene, CDR1 is MNHEY and CDR2 is SVGAGI. The TCR originated in a male donor in good health and CMV-seronegative. The genes are TRBV6-5 and TRBJ2-1, with 11 bases lining up with TRBD2. Sample: PBMCs. CDR3 amino acids: CASSFSSGRLSGEQFF. The DNA for the CDR3 is TGTGCCAGCAGTTTCTCTAGCGGGAGGCTCTCCGGTGAGCAGTTCTTC.